Following are 30 T cell receptor beta chains from one sample sequenced in a study of cytomegalovirus exposure and HLA in healthy donors. Measured with immunoSEQ multiplex PCR; TCRdb has only the in-frame clones, and not every one. The sample gives 170,000 or so clones, about 86% of which show up once; approximately 3% is in the top ten. Sequenced input: PBMCs. These receptors were taken from a young woman in good health and CMV-seropositive.

The chain couples TRBV5-8 to TRBJ2-3, with 9 bases fitting TRBD2. CDR3 size: 16 residues. Germline assignment: CDR1 SGHTS and CDR2 YDEGEE. Trimming at V came to 0 bases and at J to 2 bases, leaving 4 bases not matched to a gene. This chain's CDR3 is CASSLVQRGDTDTQYF. The CDR3 DNA follows: TGTGCCAGCAGCTTGGTCCAGCGGGGGGACACAGATACGCAGTATTTT.

The chain recombines TRBV5-1 with TRBJ2-4; 8 bases agree with TRBD1. V dropped 0 bases and J dropped 8; count of bases not matched to a gene: 4. The CDR3 contains 14 residues. Germline V gene sequence: CDR1 SGHRS, CDR2 YFSETQ. CDR3 bases: TGCGCCAGCAGCTTGGTCCAGGGGGCAGACATTCAGTACTTC. This translates into CASSLVQGADIQYF.

V gene TRBV18 combines with J gene TRBJ1-1, with a tentative D call TRBD1 (6 bases). CDR1 is KGHSH, CDR2 LQKENI, per germline. With 6 bases removed from V and 1 base from J, the gap between germline ends came to 18 bases. The CDR3 runs 16 residues. CDR3 protein: CASSLNSQGTNTEAFF. The CDR3 region has the DNA TGTGCCAGCTCCCTCAACAGTCAGGGGACGAACACTGAAGCTTTCTTT.

The chain recombines TRBV6-5 with TRBJ1-5, with D uncertain. The V end was cut by 7 bases, the J end by 15 bases, with 10 bases between. The CDR3 length is 9 residues. The germline CDR1 and CDR2 sequences are MNHEY and SVGAGI. CDR3 sequence reads: CASTIHSHF. In DNA, the CDR3 is TGTGCCAGCACAATCCATTCGCATTTT.

The chain combines TRBV5-8 with TRBJ2-7; possible D gene TRBD2, 5 bases. CDR3 length: 14 amino acids. Germline values: CDR1 SGHTS, CDR2 YDEGEE. The V end lost 0 bases, the J end lost 3 bases, and 10 bases lay between the germline ends. In DNA, the CDR3 is TGTGCCAGCAGCTTGGTTCCGGGAAACTACGAGCAGTACTTC. Translated: CASSLVPGNYEQYF.

The chain is built from TRBV9 and TRBJ1-1; D possibly corresponds to TRBD1 (5 bases). Trimming removed 0 bases from V and 2 bases from J, with 20 bases in between. In germline, CDR1 is SGDLS, CDR2 YYNGEE. The CDR3 totals 18 residues. The CDR3 reads CASSVATHLGHQNTEAFF. The CDR3 region has the DNA TGTGCCAGCAGCGTAGCTACACATTTGGGGCACCAAAACACTGAAGCTTTCTTT. Variable domain in full (rest from reference TRBV9 and TRBJ1-1): DSGVTQTPKHLITATGQRVTLRCSPRSGDLSVYWYQQSLDQGLQFLIQYYNGEERAKGNILERFSAQQFPDLHSELNLSSLELGDSALYFCASSVATHLGHQNTEAFFGQGTRLTVV.

The J gene is TRBJ1-4, the V gene TRBV2; 7 positions agree with TRBD1. The ends lost 3 bases at V and 0 bases at J; junction bases unmatched: 1. This CDR3 has 15 amino acids. Looked up from germline, CDR1 is SNHLY and CDR2 is FYNNEI. CDR3 DNA sequence: TGTGCCAGCAGTGATGGACAGGCAACTAATGAAAAACTGTTTTTT. It yields the protein CASSDGQATNEKLFF.

This clone came up a few times. V gene TRBV18 combines with J gene TRBJ1-6; D uncertain. CDR1 and CDR2 (germline): KGHSH, LQKENI. V was clipped by 0 bases and J by 7 bases, with 10 bases between them. The length of the CDR3 is 15 residues. In DNA form, the CDR3 reads TGTGCCAGCTCACCACCGGGAGGGAACAATTCACCCCTCCACTTT. Translating gives CASSPPGGNNSPLHF.

The chain recombines TRBV4-2 with TRBJ2-1; 11 positions match TRBD2. Germline assignment: CDR1 LGHNA and CDR2 YNFKEQ. With 2 bases clipped from V and 4 bases from J, the junction kept 10 bases outside the gene matches. This CDR3 has 18 residues. The CDR3 region is CASSQWELAGAKYNEQFF. CDR3 nucleotides: TGTGCCAGCAGCCAATGGGAACTAGCGGGGGCAAAATACAATGAGCAGTTCTTC.

The V gene is TRBV7-6, the J gene TRBJ2-7; 9 bases line up with TRBD1. CDR3 size: 15 residues. The V and J ends lost 3 bases and 6 bases, in that order; junction bases with no gene match: 9. Germline values: CDR1 SGHVS, CDR2 FNYEAQ. In DNA, the CDR3 is TGTGCCAGCAGCTTCAAGACAGGGGGTTCGGTCGAGCAGTACTTC. Protein product: CASSFKTGGSVEQYF.

In DNA form, the CDR3 reads TGTGCCAGCAGCCGGGGAGCGAGCAATCAGCCCCAGCATTTT. This gives the protein CASSRGASNQPQHF. The chain has TRBV7-9 and TRBJ1-5; no definite D call. The CDR3 totals 14 residues. CDR1 and CDR2 from the germline V gene are SEHNR and FQNEAQ (reference sequence). Trimming removed 5 bases from V and 1 base from J, with 9 bases in between.

V gene TRBV10-2 combines with J gene TRBJ2-6; D remains ambiguous. CDR3 size: 19 residues. Trimming left V 2 bases short and J 0 bases short, with 17 bases between. In germline, CDR1 is WSHSY, CDR2 SAAADI. Written as DNA, the CDR3 is TGCGCCAGCAGTGAGCCTTTTTACAGAACAAGCTCTGGGGCCAACGTCCTGACTTTC. This translates into CASSEPFYRTSSGANVLTF.

The chain is built from TRBV9 and TRBJ1-2, with D possibly being TRBD1 (6 bases). The CDR3 consists of 15 residues. The V and J ends lost 3 bases and 2 bases respectively, with 14 bases between them. Germline V gives CDR1 SGDLS, CDR2 YYNGEE. CDR3 DNA sequence: TGTGCCAGCAGCGCCACGGGACAACCAAACTATGGCTACACCTTC. This translates into CASSATGQPNYGYTF.

The chain recombines TRBV4-3 with TRBJ2-7; D may be TRBD2 (6 bases). The germline V gene has CDR1 LGHNA and CDR2 YSLEER. V gave up 2 bases and J gave up 0 bases, with 14 bases separating them. The CDR3 sequence is 16 residues long. The CDR3 DNA follows: TGCGCCAGCAGCCAAAATTGGGGGGACTCCTCCTACGAGCAGTACTTC. Amino acid sequence: CASSQNWGDSSYEQYF.

The chain carries TRBV7-3 and TRBJ2-4; D may be TRBD1 (5 bases). Deletions cut 6 bases from V and 0 bases from J, with 24 bases between. The CDR3 has 19 amino acids. The germline CDR1 and CDR2 sequences are SGHTA and FQGTGA. This chain's CDR3 is CASRKTGEAHKLAKNIQYF. The CDR3 DNA is TGTGCCAGCAGAAAAACAGGAGAGGCCCATAAGTTAGCCAAAAACATTCAGTACTTC.

V gene TRBV7-3 combines with J gene TRBJ2-1; the D gene is possibly TRBD1 (5 bases). Trimming cost V 5 bases and J 9 bases, with 14 bases left between them. The length of the CDR3 is 13 residues. The germline V gene encodes CDR1 SGHTA and CDR2 FQGTGA. CDR3 in amino acids: CASSHDSTGEQFF. DNA for the CDR3: TGTGCCAGCAGCCATGACAGTACAGGTGAGCAGTTCTTC.

V is TRBV15 and J is TRBJ2-7; tentatively, D is TRBD2 (6 bases). The CDR3 contains 14 residues. V gave up 5 bases and J gave up 3 bases, with 14 bases separating them. The germline V gene has CDR1 LNHNV and CDR2 YYDKDF (reference sequence). The CDR3 nucleotides read TGTGCCACCAGCTCCTTCCGGGGGAACTACGAGCAGTACTTC. Translating it yields CATSSFRGNYEQYF.

This clone was picked up one time. This rearrangement joins TRBV20-1 to TRBJ1-1, with D unclear. CDR1 and CDR2 from the germline V gene are DFQATT and SNEGSKA (reference sequence). The CDR3 extends over 10 amino acids. V dropped 6 bases and J dropped 7 bases, with 9 bases sitting between them. The CDR3 coding sequence is TGCAGTGCGAGGCGGGATGAAGCTTTCTTT. Amino acid sequence: CSARRDEAFF.

This chain connects TRBV7-2 to TRBJ1-6, with D possibly being TRBD1 (6 bases). CDR3 size: 14 residues. Germline loops: CDR1 SGHTA, CDR2 FQGNSA. The ends were cut back, 4 bases at V and 6 bases at J, with 10 bases in the middle. This chain's CDR3 is CASSSGTFNSPLHF. The CDR3 region has the DNA TGTGCCAGCAGCTCCGGGACATTTAATTCACCCCTCCACTTT. The entire variable domain, with the rest obtained from reference TRBV7-2 and TRBJ1-6, is as follows: GAGVSQSPSNKVTEKGKDVELRCDPISGHTALYWYRQSLGQGLEFLIYFQGNSAPDKSGLPSDRFSAERTGGSVSTLTIQRTQQEDSAVYLCASSSGTFNSPLHFGNGTRLTVT.

The CDR3 bases are TGTGCCAGCAGCGCACTTGCAGGGGCGCGCGGAAACACCATATATTTT. Its protein is CASSALAGARGNTIYF. V gene TRBV9 combines with J gene TRBJ1-3; D might be TRBD1 (6 bases). Germline assignment: CDR1 SGDLS and CDR2 YYNGEE. V dropped 3 bases and J dropped 4 bases, with 17 bases sitting between them. This CDR3 has 16 residues.

V gene TRBV2 combines with J gene TRBJ2-5; 15 bases are a match to TRBD2. This CDR3 has 14 residues. The germline gives CDR1 SNHLY, CDR2 FYNNEI. The trim removed 9 bases at V and 4 bases at J, leaving 3 bases unmatched. The CDR3 DNA reads as TGTGCCAGTGGGACTAGCGGGGGGTCAGAGACCCAGTACTTC. Protein: CASGTSGGSETQYF. Combining the CDR3 with reference TRBV2 and TRBJ2-5 gives the whole variable domain EPEVTQTPSHQVTQMGQEVILRCVPISNHLYFYWYRQILGQKVEFLVSFYNNEISEKSEIFDDQFSVERPDGSNFTLKIRSTKLEDSAMYFCASGTSGGSETQYFGPGTRLLVL.

This chain links TRBV5-1 with TRBJ1-2; 7 nucleotides line up with TRBD1. Germline V gene data show CDR1 as SGHRS and CDR2 as YFSETQ. This CDR3 contains 15 residues. The J segment lost 8 bases and the V segment lost 3 bases, leaving 13 bases of the junction unmatched. Here the CDR3 DNA reads TGCGCCAGCAGCTCCTCACAGGGGAGTCGTGACGGCTACACCTTC. This translates into CASSSSQGSRDGYTF.

The CDR3 protein is CASSVEGNEQYF. CDR3 DNA: TGCGCCAGCAGCGTGGAGGGGAACGAGCAGTACTTC. The chain combines TRBV4-1 with TRBJ2-7; D is possibly TRBD2 (6 bases). Germline CDR1 reads MGHRA; CDR2 reads YSYEKL. V was pared by 5 bases and J by 5 bases, with 10 bases between. The CDR3 runs to 12 residues.

The chain employs TRBV5-1 and TRBJ1-1, with D uncertain. Germline CDR1 reads SGHRS; CDR2 reads YFSETQ. V was pared by 0 bases and J by 4 bases, with 13 bases between. This CDR3 comprises 15 residues. CDR3 sequence reads: CASSLGGSVGTEAFF. The CDR3 DNA sequence: TGCGCCAGCAGCTTGGGCGGGAGCGTCGGCACTGAAGCTTTCTTT.

This sequence joins TRBV6-4 and TRBJ2-2; 13 positions match TRBD2. This CDR3 comprises 17 residues. The V and J ends lost 4 bases and 5 bases, in that order; junction bases with no gene match: 7. CDR1 is MRHNA and CDR2 is SNTAGT in the germline V gene. The CDR3 spells CASSGLAGGSRTGELFF. CDR3 nucleotides: TGTGCCAGCAGTGGACTAGCGGGGGGCTCGAGGACCGGGGAGCTGTTTTTT.

The V and J genes are TRBV29-1 and TRBJ1-1, with D possibly matching TRBD1 (6 bases). CDR3 size: 12 residues. Trimming pared 8 bases from V and 1 base from J, leaving 11 bases between. Germline CDR1 SQVTM, CDR2 ANQGSEA. CDR3 amino acids: CSSRGGNTEAFF. Written as DNA, the CDR3 is TGCAGCTCCCGAGGGGGGAACACTGAAGCTTTCTTT.

This rearrangement joins TRBV5-6 to TRBJ2-5, with D possibly TRBD1 on 5 matching bases. Trimming pared 4 bases from V and 2 bases from J, leaving 9 bases between. Looked up from germline, CDR1 is SGHDT and CDR2 is YYEEEE. The CDR3 consists of 13 residues. CDR3 residues: CASSQGAQETQYF. CDR3 nucleotide sequence: TGTGCCAGCAGCCAAGGGGCTCAAGAGACCCAGTACTTC.

A few counts support this clone. The sample holds other DNA sequences that translate to the same CDR3. This chain connects TRBV4-2 to TRBJ2-7; 8 bases map to TRBD2. CDR3 length: 16 amino acids. With V trimmed by 2 bases and J by 0 bases, 6 bases remained unmatched. Germline V gene sequence: CDR1 LGHNA, CDR2 YNFKEQ. The CDR3 nucleotides read TGTGCCAGCAGCCAAACATCGGGGGGGGCCTCCTACGAGCAGTACTTC. Translating it yields CASSQTSGGASYEQYF.

The chain couples TRBV7-6 to TRBJ2-3; 13 nucleotides match TRBD2. CDR1 SGHVS and CDR2 FNYEAQ come from the germline V gene. V shed 5 bases, J shed 2 bases, and the junction held 4 bases outside the gene matches. CDR3 length equals 16 residues. CDR3 bases: TGTGCCAGCAGCCCGGGACTAGCGGGATCCACAGATACGCAGTATTTT. It translates to CASSPGLAGSTDTQYF. Looking up the rest from reference TRBV7-6 and TRBJ2-3 gives the full variable domain: GAGVSQSPRYKVTKRGQDVALRCDPISGHVSLYWYRQALGQGPEFLTYFNYEAQQDKSGLPNDRFSAERPEGSISTLTIQRTEQRDSAMYRCASSPGLAGSTDTQYFGPGTRLTVL.

V and J are TRBV28 and TRBJ1-2; 7 positions match TRBD1. This CDR3 is 16 amino acids long. V trimming: 5 bases; J trimming: 5 bases; junction bases outside the gene matches: 14. The germline V gene encodes CDR1 MDHEN and CDR2 SYDVKM. Here the CDR3 DNA reads TGTGCCAGCAGTCGCGGAACCGGGACAGAGGGGTATGGCTACACCTTC. Its protein is CASSRGTGTEGYGYTF.